This T cell receptor (beta chain) was found in a study of Ad26.COV2.S vaccination and SARS-CoV-2 variants. Specified treatment: roughly 19 received Ad26.COV2.S at low or high dose, single or two shots; 5 received placebo; per-sample allocation not given. Sampling occurred on day 63 after the first vaccine or placebo injection. Method: immunoSEQ multiplex PCR; TCRdb's copy keeps in-frame clones and lacks some. The profile shows about 380,000 clones, under 90% of them singletons. This CDR3 region has 14 residues. V was pared by 5 bases and J by 2 bases, with 4 bases of the junction left unmatched. Looked up from germline, CDR1 is SGHVS and CDR2 is FQNEAQ.

The material sequenced was peripheral blood, taken in a trial of Ad26.COV2.S vaccine versus placebo. The chain combines TRBV7-8 with TRBJ2-5, with 8 bases that match TRBD1. The origin of this receptor is a person aged 18-65 years who received the Ad26.COV2.S COVID-19 vaccine or a placebo. The CDR3 DNA reads TGTGCCAGCAGCCTTACAGGGGGACAAGAGACCCAGTACTTC. It codes for CASSLTGGQETQYF.